The subject of this entry is one TCR beta chain. What it recognizes is unknown. The junction does not match germline at one end; this may be a read error. The CDR3 runs 15 residues. CDR1 and CDR2 (germline): KGHSH, LQKENI. These data come from a study of human T cells and chemical hapten exposure. Study-wide findings and caveats: Unchanged with DPC sensitization were TCRs above 1 in 1000 frequency.

Regarding time point: healthy volunteer bleed at 6 weeks. The template was total RNA from unfractionated whole blood. In the original processing: There were a median of approximately 96,000 TCRs per sample, with a range from roughly 23,224 to 750,000. One entry per CDR3 protein results from TCRdb running MiXCR on the RACE reads. These V and J calls are TCRdb output, not the study's own analysis. This table has about 65,000 distinct CDR3 sequences, around 6.1% appearing once. This sequence joins TRBV18 and TRBJ1-6, with 7 bases matching TRBD1. This TCR derives from a female donor in good health. Some clones in this sample may be carry-over from other donors' samples. The sequenced sample was whole blood. The CDR3 region is CASSPKQGWNSPLNF. In DNA, the CDR3 is TGTGCCAGCTCACCAAAACAGGGGTGGAATTCACCCCTCAACTTT.